Detailed here is one TCR beta chain. Its cognate antigen is unknown. This entry comes from a study of T cell responses to AZD1222 COVID-19 vaccine. Study-wide points: It should be noted that donors were predominantly white British and more often female, and clonal diversity was possibly underestimated. The study sampled repertoires only after the peak T cell response. Two doses of AZD1222 preceded a rise in Spike-specific TCR breadth and depth.

Measured with immunoSEQ multiplex PCR; TCRdb has only the in-frame clones, and not every one. The sample carries more than 95,000 clones, approximately 90% recorded once. V was trimmed by 1 base and J by 6 bases, leaving 10 bases between them. CDR3 length: 13 residues. Germline CDR1 and CDR2: LGHNA and YSLEER. The source was peripheral blood, collected 28 days after the second AZD1222 dose. The chain is built from TRBV4-3 and TRBJ2-7, with D perhaps matching TRBD1 or TRBD2 (6 bases each). The TCR was taken from an adult who received the AZD1222 COVID-19 vaccine. CDR3 sequence: CASSQGRGTEQYF. The CDR3 DNA reads as TGCGCCAGCAGCCAAGGGAGGGGGACCGAGCAGTACTTC.